These T cell receptor beta chains were read from a single sample in a study of beta chain features in type 1 diabetes. TCRdb keeps only in-frame clones here, not all; method: immunoSEQ multiplex PCR. The table has around 180,000 clones, approximately 7.9% seen once; the top ten hold roughly 0.5%. The source material was central memory CD4+ T cells from blood. Receptor source: a man between 18 and 29 years old with type 1 diabetes. Both conserved end residues are part of each CDR3. D genes are given only for firm matches. The listing skips clone size in some rows; elsewhere it reads once, few, many or a size class.

TRBJ2-5,TRBV29-1,.,few,CSVQNPTGMGETQYF,TGCAGCGTGCAAAACCCTACAGGGATGGGAGAGACCCAGTACTTC
TRBJ1-4,TRBV7-9,TRBD1,.,CASSLAGTANNEKLFF,TGTGCCAGCAGCTTGGCCGGGACAGCGAATAATGAAAAACTGTTTTTT
TRBJ2-1,TRBV11-3,.,few,CASSFSSSYNEQFF,TGTGCCAGCAGCTTTTCGAGCTCCTACAATGAGCAGTTCTTC
TRBJ2-5,TRBV29-1,TRBD2,.,CSAVASGNQETQYF,TGCAGCGCCGTGGCTAGCGGGAACCAAGAGACCCAGTACTTC
TRBJ2-1,TRBV6-1,TRBD2,few,CASSVLLAGNNEQFF,TGTGCCAGCAGTGTCCTTCTAGCGGGGAACAATGAGCAGTTCTTC
TRBJ2-7,TRBV5-1,.,few,CASSLERAGYEQYF,TGCGCCAGCAGCTTGGAGAGGGCGGGCTACGAGCAGTACTTC
TRBJ2-4,TRBV6-5,TRBD1,.,CASSYSGQIWDIQYF,TGTGCCAGCAGTTACTCGGGACAGATCTGGGACATTCAGTACTTC
TRBJ2-3,TRBV7-9,TRBD2,.,CASSMNSGSTDTQYF,TGTGCCAGCAGCATGAATAGCGGGAGCACAGATACGCAGTATTTT
TRBJ1-2,TRBV9,.,.,CASSVGRDGYTF,TGTGCCAGCAGCGTAGGCAGGGATGGCTACACCTTC
TRBJ1-3,TRBV7-2,TRBD1,many,CASSRDRAINTIYF,TGTGCCAGCAGCCGCGACAGGGCAATAAACACCATATATTTT
TRBJ2-7,TRBV6-5,.,.,CASSYSSSGSYEQYF,TGTGCCAGCAGTTACTCGAGCTCGGGCTCCTACGAGCAGTACTTC
TRBJ1-1,TRBV29-1,.,few,CSVRQITEAFF,TGCAGCGTGCGACAGATCACTGAAGCTTTCTTT
TRBJ2-3,TRBV7-8,TRBD2,.,CASSLGLAAFSTDTQYF,TGTGCCAGCAGCTTGGGACTAGCGGCTTTTAGCACAGATACGCAGTATTTT
TRBJ2-4,TRBV7-2,.,few,CASSLDGSGAVSKNIQYF,TGTGCCAGCAGCTTAGATGGTTCAGGGGCGGTGTCCAAAAACATTCAGTACTTC
TRBJ1-4,TRBV29-1,TRBD1,.,CSALRGLGEKLFF,TGCAGCGCCCTTAGGGGGCTCGGTGAAAAACTGTTTTTT
TRBJ2-3,TRBV4-2,TRBD2,.,CASSQDFSGASGSNTDTQYF,TGTGCCAGCAGCCAAGATTTTTCCGGGGCTAGCGGTTCTAACACAGATACGCAGTATTTT
TRBJ1-5,TRBV19,TRBD1,many,CATSDRGGNQPQHF,TGTGCCACCTCGGACAGGGGCGGCAATCAGCCCCAGCATTTT
TRBJ2-5,TRBV10-3,TRBD1,.,CAISVGQGWQETQYF,TGTGCCATCAGTGTGGGACAGGGATGGCAAGAGACCCAGTACTTC
TRBJ2-5,TRBV10-3,.,many,CAISYGTLGETQYF,TGTGCCATCAGTTATGGGACACTAGGAGAGACCCAGTACTTC
TRBJ1-1,TRBV15,TRBD1,.,CATSAPVAGGRVGEAFF,TGTGCCACCAGCGCTCCTGTGGCAGGGGGCAGAGTAGGTGAAGCTTTCTTT
TRBJ2-5,TRBV6-1,.,few,CASSAPRGLGETQYF,TGTGCCAGCAGTGCGCCGCGGGGGCTCGGAGAGACCCAGTACTTC
TRBJ2-5,TRBV11-1,.,few,CASSEVGETQYF,TGTGCCAGCAGCGAGGTTGGAGAGACCCAGTACTTC
TRBJ2-1,TRBV7-9,TRBD2,few,CASSLDGLAGQSWAEQFF,TGTGCCAGCAGCTTAGACGGACTAGCGGGACAGTCCTGGGCTGAGCAGTTCTTC
TRBJ2-7,TRBV28,TRBD1,few,CASSAPGTGSYEQYF,TGTGCCAGCAGTGCCCCCGGGACAGGTTCCTACGAGCAGTACTTC
TRBJ1-1,TRBV18,TRBD1,few,CASSRRDRVLNEAFF,TGTGCCAGCTCGCGCAGGGACAGGGTGTTAAATGAAGCTTTCTTT
TRBJ2-1,TRBV30,TRBD2,.,CAWSVKAGGRNEQFF,TGTGCCTGGAGTGTAAAAGCGGGGGGGCGGAATGAGCAGTTCTTC
TRBJ2-3,TRBV18,.,few,CASSPRREGTDTQYF,TGTGCCAGCTCACCCAGGAGGGAGGGCACAGATACGCAGTATTTT
TRBJ2-3,TRBV6-1,TRBD1,many,CASSDSDRSTQYF,TGTGCCAGCAGTGACTCGGACAGGTCTACGCAGTATTTT
TRBJ2-7,TRBV7-9,TRBD1,.,CASSSNRGPSYEQYF,TGTGCCAGCAGCTCAAACAGGGGCCCCTCCTACGAGCAGTACTTC
TRBJ1-1,TRBV28,.,few,CASTSNTQGGTEAFF,TGTGCCAGCACCTCTAACACCCAAGGGGGCACTGAAGCTTTCTTT
TRBJ1-1,TRBV27,.,once,CASSLSFSTEAFF,TGTGCCAGCAGTTTGTCTTTCTCCACTGAAGCTTTCTTT